Following are 3 T cell receptor beta chains from one sample sequenced in a study of blood T cell repertoires in COVID-19. The protocol was immunoSEQ multiplex PCR, while the TCRdb copy is restricted to in-frame clones and leaves out a portion. The profile shows approximately 300,000 clones, more than 70% of them singletons. Sequenced input: peripheral blood. The receptors derive from a woman between 45 and 65 years old with acute or convalescent COVID-19.

The V and J genes are TRBV18 and TRBJ2-1, with 8 bases that match TRBD2. V trimming: 2 bases; J trimming: 6 bases; junction bases outside the gene matches: 9. The CDR3 contains 16 residues. Looked up from germline, CDR1 is KGHSH and CDR2 is LQKENI. The chain's CDR3 is CASSPYFAGGLNEQFF. DNA of the CDR3: TGTGCCAGCTCACCATACTTCGCGGGGGGTCTCAATGAGCAGTTCTTC.

This chain connects TRBV5-1 to TRBJ1-2; D call uncertain. The CDR3 has 16 residues. Germline CDR1 and CDR2: SGHRS and YFSETQ. Between the trimmed V and J ends, which lost 7 bases and 0 bases, there was a span of 19 bases. The CDR3 nucleotides are TGCGCCAGCGACCCTGACGGCTCCCTAGCTAACTATGGCTACACCTTC. Encoded protein: CASDPDGSLANYGYTF.

This chain links TRBV29-1 with TRBJ1-6; D not certain. This CDR3 region has 14 residues. Deletions cut 8 bases from V and 0 bases from J, with 11 bases between. The germline V gene encodes CDR1 SQVTM and CDR2 ANQGSEA. CDR3 in DNA: TGCAGCCCCGTGGAGAGCTCCTATAATTCACCCCTCCACTTT. Encoded protein: CSPVESSYNSPLHF.